The rows below give T cell receptor beta chains drawn from one sample of a study of CD8 T cells in ankylosing spondylitis. Each CDR3 protein is one row after TCRdb ran MiXCR on the 5' RACE reads. The data contain about 240,000 distinct CDR3 sequences, about 10% of them seen just once; the ten biggest clones take up roughly 2.5%. What was sequenced was blood, either unsorted or a sorted T cell fraction (not recorded which). Receptors originate from a male donor with ankylosing spondylitis or in good health (not recorded which). Each CDR3 is given with its conserved first and last residue. The order of the fields is V gene, J gene, CDR3 length, CDR3 protein.

>TRBV3-1|TRBJ2-7|14
CASSQRDRSREQYF
>TRBV19|TRBJ2-3|14
CASTRVAGTDTQYF
>TRBV29-1|TRBJ1-1|13
CSVDGVLNTEAFF
>TRBV30|TRBJ1-6|13
CAWSVGGNSPLHF
>TRBV7-9|TRBJ2-5|14
CASSSGLTEETQYF
>TRBV19|TRBJ1-5|14
CASSGDGLYQPQHF
>TRBV3-1|TRBJ1-3|18
CASSQDLIGGGGGNTIYF
>TRBV7-2|TRBJ2-4|15
CASSSSGVGKNIQYF
>TRBV5-1|TRBJ2-1|15
CASSLDGEGYNEQFF
>TRBV20-1|TRBJ2-5|14
CSAFQSDAQETQYF
>TRBV6-5|TRBJ1-3|16
CASSYSGTWAPSTIYF
>TRBV6-1|TRBJ2-3|16
CASRDPSDSSTDTQYF
>TRBV11-2|TRBJ1-2|15
CASSVQPGQALGYTF
>TRBV11-1|TRBJ1-1|16
CASSLNPRQLNTEAFF
>TRBV12-3/TRBV12-4|TRBJ1-3|15
CASSYGGGSGNTIYF
>TRBV20-1|TRBJ2-4|14
CSAYRQAGKNIQYF
>TRBV11-1|TRBJ2-7|18
CASSPGIPKTGQGYEQYF
>TRBV5-1|TRBJ2-5|13
CASKNTGQETQYF
>TRBV7-2|TRBJ1-4|15
CASSLEGQVGEKLFF
>TRBV11-3|TRBJ2-5|17
CASSAGLAGLIQETQYF
>TRBV7-2|TRBJ2-3|17
CASSISSGGAGVDTQYF
>TRBV12-3/TRBV12-4|TRBJ2-7|13
CASSRTTSYEQYF
>TRBV5-6|TRBJ2-2|14
CAGSPGLNSGELFF
>TRBV5-5|TRBJ2-1|16
CASSLLGAARDSEQFF
>TRBV1|TRBJ2-5|15
CTRLTSGGAPETQYF
>TRBV15|TRBJ2-5|16
CATSRGTDQAQETQYF
>TRBV7-8|TRBJ2-1|15
CASSSRLAGGNEQFF
>TRBV11-3|TRBJ2-5|14
CASSLGSGRETQYF
>TRBV7-6|TRBJ2-2|14
CASSLANAGGELFF
>TRBV3-1|TRBJ2-3|12
CASSQFTDTQYF
>TRBV4-1|TRBJ1-2|16
CASSQVARTERYGYTF
>TRBV4-1|TRBJ2-7|14
CASSGANSPYEQYF
>TRBV11-2|TRBJ2-1|19
CASSQWASGKFNSYNEQFF
>TRBV10-2|TRBJ2-7|15
CASSVLGTGSYEQYF
>TRBV20-1|TRBJ1-1|15
CSARDRDRGYTEAFF
>TRBV10-3|TRBJ2-3|14
CAISEQGKGDTQYF
>TRBV11-3|TRBJ2-3|15
CASSSSGTEADTQYF
>TRBV5-1|TRBJ1-1|15
CASSLGVSSGTEAFF
>TRBV4-2|TRBJ2-4|15
CASSQESSGNNIQYF
>TRBV2|TRBJ2-6|14
CASSRIAGANVLTF
>TRBV7-9|TRBJ2-7|16
CASSLGYDVEAYEQYF
>TRBV25-1|TRBJ2-7|16
CASSPTRGSNTYEQYF
>TRBV6-1|TRBJ1-1|14
CASREGQWGTEAFF
>TRBV7-9|TRBJ1-1|14
CASSPREANTEAFF
>TRBV7-9|TRBJ1-3|15
CASSRDRGYGNTIYF
>TRBV6-5|TRBJ2-1|12
CASRTGTRPEFF
>TRBV4-1|TRBJ1-4|13
CASSPLRGEKLFF
>TRBV10-3|TRBJ1-6|13
CAISRDINSPLHF
>TRBV5-6|TRBJ1-2|15
CASSLAGRSGGGYTF
>TRBV4-2|TRBJ1-2|15
CASSQDLRGNYGYTF
>TRBV10-3|TRBJ1-1|16
CAINIGGQGANTEAFF
>TRBV6-1|TRBJ1-4|14
CASSSTGSNEKLFF
>TRBV5-6|TRBJ2-4|14
CASSLGSSKNIQYF